These T cell receptor beta chains were read from a single sample in a study of T cells after yellow fever vaccination. TCRdb itself ran the 5' RACE reads through MiXCR, one entry per CDR3 protein. The sample holds around 330,000 distinct CDR3 sequences; more than 3% are singletons and the top ten take 23%. The sample was PBMCs, taken on the day of the yellow fever booster vaccination. The source is a man aged 18 to 30 who received the YFV17D yellow fever vaccine. CDR3s leave out the opening cysteine and the closing phenylalanine or tryptophan. The D gene is left open where the match is weak.

d_call | v_call | cdr3_aa
NA | TRBV19 | ASSIRTANSPLH
NA | TRBV7-2 | ASSSPFNEKLF
NA | TRBV5-4 | ASRSGQTEAF
NA | TRBV24-1 | ATSDSRTDYSYNEQF
NA | TRBV12-3/TRBV12-4 | ASSFQAGIAGYT
NA | TRBV30 | AWSVGDYGYT
NA | TRBV9 | APRRGDCEQY
NA | TRBV5-1 | ASSLWGPGDTQY
NA | TRBV28 | ASSFPGEAPELF
NA | TRBV5-1 | ASSPEGRQGVDTQY
TRBD2 | TRBV4-2 | ASSQVTGGGNEQF
TRBD1 | TRBV30 | AWQTGGGSQPQH
NA | TRBV27 | ASSSTTGSYNEQF
TRBD2 | TRBV11-2 | ASSLVLAGRTDTQY
TRBD1 | TRBV5-1 | ASSLRQGPNEKLF
TRBD1 | TRBV3-1 | ASSGDRGNSGANVLT